This T cell receptor (beta chain) was profiled in a study of blood T cell repertoires in COVID-19. Background on the study: The United States, Italy and Spain were the sources of the acute and convalescent COVID-19 samples. Sources were T cells, B-cell-depleted T cells, or PBMCs; the material itself was cDNA or gDNA.

Authors' analysis steps: Reference gene primer amplification yielded estimated nucleated cell counts. This table comes from immunoSEQ multiplex PCR, and its TCRdb copy is limited to in-frame clones, with some not included. V and J calls and clone size are as listed in that table; D and trimming were resolved from the DNA. The sample has 200,000 to 250,000 clones, about 91% seen once. Sequencing was performed on peripheral blood. The TCR originated in a man aged 18 to 30 with active or convalescent COVID-19.

The CDR3 is CASNDDRVLTDTQYF. In DNA, the CDR3 is TGCGCCAGCAACGATGACAGGGTACTCACAGATACGCAGTATTTT. The V and J genes are TRBV10-2 and TRBJ2-3; 7 positions match TRBD1. The germline V gene encodes CDR1 WSHSY and CDR2 SAAADI. The CDR3 has 15 residues. The V gene end was trimmed by 7 bases and the J gene end by 2 bases; junction bases not matched to a gene: 9.